The clone carrying this T cell receptor beta chain came up many times. The sample is drawn from a study of neurological immune-mediated disorders. The cDNA came from 5'RACE, which used 10-nucleotide random UMIs. MiXCR, run by TCRdb on the 5' RACE reads, gives a single entry per CDR3 protein. This table holds fewer than 45,000 distinct CDR3 sequences, under 7.5% found once. With 5 bases removed from V and 3 bases from J, the gap between germline ends came to 13 bases. Germline lookup yields CDR1 GTSNPN and CDR2 SVGIG (reference sequence). The CDR3 covers 13 residues. PBMCs stored at -80 C, 2 million in total, were the source of the unsorted libraries.

This chain joins TRBV30 and TRBJ1-1; D unresolved. The TCR originated in a woman in her forties in good health. The sequencing input was PBMCs. CDR3 sequence (DNA): TGTGCCTGGGGGATGGAGTTGGACACTGAAGCTTTCTTT. As protein: CAWGMELDTEAFF.